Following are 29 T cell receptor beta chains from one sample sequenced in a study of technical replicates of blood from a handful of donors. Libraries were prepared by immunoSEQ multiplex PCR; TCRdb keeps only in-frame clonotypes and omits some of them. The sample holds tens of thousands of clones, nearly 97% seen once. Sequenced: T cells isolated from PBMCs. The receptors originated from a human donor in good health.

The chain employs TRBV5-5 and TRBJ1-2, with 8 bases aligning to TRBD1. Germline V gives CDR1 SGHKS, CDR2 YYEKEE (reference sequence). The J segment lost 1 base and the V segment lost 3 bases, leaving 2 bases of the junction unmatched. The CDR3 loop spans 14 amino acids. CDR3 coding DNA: TGTGCCAGCAGCTCGACAGGGGATAACTATGGCTACACCTTC. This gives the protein CASSSTGDNYGYTF.

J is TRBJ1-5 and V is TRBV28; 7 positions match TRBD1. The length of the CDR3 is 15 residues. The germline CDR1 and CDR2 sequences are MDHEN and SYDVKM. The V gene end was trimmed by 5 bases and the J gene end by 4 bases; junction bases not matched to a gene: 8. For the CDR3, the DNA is TGTGCCAGCAGTCGGGGGACAGCGCAAAATCAGCCCCAGCATTTT. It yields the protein CASSRGTAQNQPQHF.

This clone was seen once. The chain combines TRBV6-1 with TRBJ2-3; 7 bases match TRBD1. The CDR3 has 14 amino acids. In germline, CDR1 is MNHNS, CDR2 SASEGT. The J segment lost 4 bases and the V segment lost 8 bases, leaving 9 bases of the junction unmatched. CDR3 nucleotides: TGTGCCAGCTTGACAGGGATATGGGCAGATACGCAGTATTTT. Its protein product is CASLTGIWADTQYF.

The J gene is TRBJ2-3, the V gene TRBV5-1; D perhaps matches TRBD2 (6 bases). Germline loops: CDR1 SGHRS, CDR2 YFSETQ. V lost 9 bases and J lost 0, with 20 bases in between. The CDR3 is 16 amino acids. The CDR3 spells CATRLGSTMSTDTQYF. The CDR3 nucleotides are TGCGCCACCAGACTAGGATCCACGATGAGCACAGATACGCAGTATTTT.

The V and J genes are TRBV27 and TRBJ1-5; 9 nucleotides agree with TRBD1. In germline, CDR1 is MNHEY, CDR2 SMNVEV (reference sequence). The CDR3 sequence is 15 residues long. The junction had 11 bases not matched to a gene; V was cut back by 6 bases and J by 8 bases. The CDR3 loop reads CASRPNGQGNEPQHF. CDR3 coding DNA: TGTGCCAGCAGACCGAACGGACAGGGGAATGAGCCCCAGCATTTT.

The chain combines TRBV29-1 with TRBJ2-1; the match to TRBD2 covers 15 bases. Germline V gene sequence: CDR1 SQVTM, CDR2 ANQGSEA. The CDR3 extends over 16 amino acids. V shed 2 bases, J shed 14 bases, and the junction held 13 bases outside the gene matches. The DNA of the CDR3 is TGCAGCGTTGAACCAACGGGCGGGACTAGCGGGAGGTTGGAGTTCTTC. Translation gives CSVEPTGGTSGRLEFF.

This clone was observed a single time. The CDR3 spells CASSQVAGAEQYF. CDR3 nucleotides: TGTGCCAGCAGCCAAGTTGCGGGGGCCGAGCAGTACTTC. The chain has TRBV14 and TRBJ2-7, with D possibly TRBD2 on 7 matching bases. CDR3 size: 13 residues. The V and J ends lost 1 base and 6 bases respectively, with 10 bases between them. The V gene's germline CDR1 is SGHDN and CDR2 FVKESK.

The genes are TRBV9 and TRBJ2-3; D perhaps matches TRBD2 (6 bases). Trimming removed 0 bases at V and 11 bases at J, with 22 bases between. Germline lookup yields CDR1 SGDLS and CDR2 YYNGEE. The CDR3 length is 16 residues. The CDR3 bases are TGTGCCAGCAGCGTAGTCGGACATGCCGAAGGGGAGGAGCAGTATTTT. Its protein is CASSVVGHAEGEEQYF.

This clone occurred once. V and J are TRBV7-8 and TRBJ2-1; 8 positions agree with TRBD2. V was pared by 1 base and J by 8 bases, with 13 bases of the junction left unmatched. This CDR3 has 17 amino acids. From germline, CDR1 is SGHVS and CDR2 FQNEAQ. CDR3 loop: CASSLVPAGALQDEQFF. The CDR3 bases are TGTGCCAGCAGCTTAGTGCCAGCGGGAGCACTACAGGATGAGCAGTTCTTC.

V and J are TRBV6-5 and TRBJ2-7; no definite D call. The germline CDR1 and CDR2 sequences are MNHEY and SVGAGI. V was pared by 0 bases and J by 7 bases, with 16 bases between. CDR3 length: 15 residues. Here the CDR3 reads CASSYSRLLRREQYF. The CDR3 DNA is TGTGCCAGCAGTTACTCGAGACTGCTCCGGAGAGAGCAGTACTTC.

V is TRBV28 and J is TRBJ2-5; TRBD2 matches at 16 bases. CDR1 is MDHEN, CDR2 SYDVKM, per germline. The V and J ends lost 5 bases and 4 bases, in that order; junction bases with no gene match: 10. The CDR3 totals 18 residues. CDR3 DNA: TGTGCCAGCAGTCGAACGATCGGGACTAGCGGGAGGGGAGAGACCCAGTACTTC. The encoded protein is CASSRTIGTSGRGETQYF.

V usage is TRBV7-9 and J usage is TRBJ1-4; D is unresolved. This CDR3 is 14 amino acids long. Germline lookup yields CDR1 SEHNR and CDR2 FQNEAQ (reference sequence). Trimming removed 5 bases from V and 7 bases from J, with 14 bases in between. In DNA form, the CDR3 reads TGTGCCAGCAGCATTACCCGGGAGGGTGAAAAACTGTTTTTT. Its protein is CASSITREGEKLFF.

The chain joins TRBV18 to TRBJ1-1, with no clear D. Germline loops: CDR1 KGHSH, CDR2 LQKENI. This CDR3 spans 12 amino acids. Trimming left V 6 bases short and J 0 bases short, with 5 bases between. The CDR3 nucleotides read TGTGCCAGCTCCACTATGAACACTGAAGCTTTCTTT. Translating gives CASSTMNTEAFF.

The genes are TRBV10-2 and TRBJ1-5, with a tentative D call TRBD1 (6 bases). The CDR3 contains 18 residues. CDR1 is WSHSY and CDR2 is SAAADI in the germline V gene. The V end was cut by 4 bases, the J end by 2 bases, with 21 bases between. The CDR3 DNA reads TGCGCCAGCAGTGTTCCGGGACAAAAAACGGGGCGCAATCAGCCCCAGCATTTT. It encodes CASSVPGQKTGRNQPQHF.

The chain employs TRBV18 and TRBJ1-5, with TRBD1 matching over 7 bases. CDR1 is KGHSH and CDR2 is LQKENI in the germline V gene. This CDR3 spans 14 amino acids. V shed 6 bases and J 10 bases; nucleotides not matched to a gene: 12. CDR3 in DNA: TGTGCCAGCTCCCTGGGGGACAGCTTTATCCCCCAGCATTTT. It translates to CASSLGDSFIPQHF.

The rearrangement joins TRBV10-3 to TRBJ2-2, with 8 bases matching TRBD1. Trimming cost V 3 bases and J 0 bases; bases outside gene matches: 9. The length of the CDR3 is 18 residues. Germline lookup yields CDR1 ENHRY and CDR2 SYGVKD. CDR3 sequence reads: CAISEPDRGSSNTGELFF. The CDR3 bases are TGTGCCATCAGTGAACCCGACAGGGGATCCTCGAACACCGGGGAGCTGTTTTTT.

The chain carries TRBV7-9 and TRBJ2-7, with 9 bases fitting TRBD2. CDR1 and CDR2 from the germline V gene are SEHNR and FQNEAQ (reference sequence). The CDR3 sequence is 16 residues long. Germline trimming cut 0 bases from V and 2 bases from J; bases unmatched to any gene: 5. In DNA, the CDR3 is TGTGCCAGCAGCTTAGCCCCCGGCGGGAGGGCCTACGAGCAGTACTTC. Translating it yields CASSLAPGGRAYEQYF.

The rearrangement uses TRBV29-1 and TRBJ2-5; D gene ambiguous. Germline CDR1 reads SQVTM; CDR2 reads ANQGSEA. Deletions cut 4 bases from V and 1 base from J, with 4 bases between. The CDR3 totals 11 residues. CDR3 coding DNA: TGCAGCGTTGCTTCCCAAGAGACCCAGTACTTC. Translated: CSVASQETQYF. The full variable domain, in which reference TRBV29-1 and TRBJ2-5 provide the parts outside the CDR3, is SAVISQKPSRDICQRGTSLTIQCQVDSQVTMMFWYRQQPGQSLTLIATANQGSEATYESGFVIDKFPISRPNLTFSTLTVSNMSPEDSSIYLCSVASQETQYFGPGTRLLVL.

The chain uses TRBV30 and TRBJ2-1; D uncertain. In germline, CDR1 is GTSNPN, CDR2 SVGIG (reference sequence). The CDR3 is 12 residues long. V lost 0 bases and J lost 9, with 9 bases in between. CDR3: CAWSVLRPEQFF. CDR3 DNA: TGTGCCTGGAGTGTACTACGACCTGAGCAGTTCTTC.

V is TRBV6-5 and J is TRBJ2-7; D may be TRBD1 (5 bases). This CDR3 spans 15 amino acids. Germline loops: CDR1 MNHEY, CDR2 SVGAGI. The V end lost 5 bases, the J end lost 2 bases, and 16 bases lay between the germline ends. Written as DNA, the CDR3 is TGTGCCAGCAGTCTAAACGGACACAAAGCCTACGAGCAGTACTTC. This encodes CASSLNGHKAYEQYF.

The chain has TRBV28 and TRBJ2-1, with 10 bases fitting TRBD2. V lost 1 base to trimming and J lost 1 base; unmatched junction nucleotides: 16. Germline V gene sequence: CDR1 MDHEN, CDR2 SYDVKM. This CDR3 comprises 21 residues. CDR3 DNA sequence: TGTGCCAGCAGTTTATTTACCTTGGGCGACAGGACTAGCGGTTCCTACAATGAGCAGTTCTTC. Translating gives CASSLFTLGDRTSGSYNEQFF.

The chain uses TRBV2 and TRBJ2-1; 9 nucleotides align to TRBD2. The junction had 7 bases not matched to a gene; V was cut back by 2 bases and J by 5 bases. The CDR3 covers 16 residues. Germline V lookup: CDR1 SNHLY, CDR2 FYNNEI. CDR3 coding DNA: TGTGCCAGCAGTGAAAGGCGGGAGGGCCATGACAATGAGCAGTTCTTC. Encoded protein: CASSERREGHDNEQFF.

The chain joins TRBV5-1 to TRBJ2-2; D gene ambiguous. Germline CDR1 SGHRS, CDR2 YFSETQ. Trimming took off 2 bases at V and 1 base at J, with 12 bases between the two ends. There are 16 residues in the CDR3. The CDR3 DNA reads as TGCGCCAGCAGCTTCTCCACTCATATGAACACCGGGGAGCTGTTTTTT. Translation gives CASSFSTHMNTGELFF.

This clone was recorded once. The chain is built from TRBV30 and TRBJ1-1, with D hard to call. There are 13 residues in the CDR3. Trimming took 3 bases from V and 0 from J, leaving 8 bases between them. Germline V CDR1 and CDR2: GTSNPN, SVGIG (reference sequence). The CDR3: CAWSPQVNTEAFF. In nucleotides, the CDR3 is TGTGCCTGGAGCCCCCAGGTGAACACTGAAGCTTTCTTT.

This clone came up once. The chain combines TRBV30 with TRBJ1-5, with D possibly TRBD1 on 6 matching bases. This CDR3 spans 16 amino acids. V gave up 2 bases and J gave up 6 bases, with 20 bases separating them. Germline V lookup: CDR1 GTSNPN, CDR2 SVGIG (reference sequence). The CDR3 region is CAWSPFWGAGGQPQHF. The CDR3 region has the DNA TGTGCCTGGAGTCCTTTCTGGGGGGCGGGGGGTCAGCCCCAGCATTTT.

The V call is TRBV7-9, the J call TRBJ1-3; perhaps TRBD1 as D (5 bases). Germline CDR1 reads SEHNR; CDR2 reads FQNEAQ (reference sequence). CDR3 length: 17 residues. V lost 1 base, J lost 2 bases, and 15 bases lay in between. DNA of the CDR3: TGTGCCAGCAGCTTAGATAACGGGGGTTGGCCTGGAAACACCATATATTTT. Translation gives CASSLDNGGWPGNTIYF.

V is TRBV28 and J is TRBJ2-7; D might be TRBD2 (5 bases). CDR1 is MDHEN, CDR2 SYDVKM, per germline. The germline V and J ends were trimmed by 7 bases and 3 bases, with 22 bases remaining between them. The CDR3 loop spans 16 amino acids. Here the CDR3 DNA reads TGTGCCAGCACCCCTAGAGGGCAGTTAACATTCTACGAGCAGTACTTC. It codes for CASTPRGQLTFYEQYF. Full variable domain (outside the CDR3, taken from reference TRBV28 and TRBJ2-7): DVKVTQSSRYLVKRTGEKVFLECVQDMDHENMFWYRQDPGLGLRLIYFSYDVKMKEKGDIPEGYSVSREKKERFSLILESASTNQTSMYLCASTPRGQLTFYEQYFGPGTRLTVT.

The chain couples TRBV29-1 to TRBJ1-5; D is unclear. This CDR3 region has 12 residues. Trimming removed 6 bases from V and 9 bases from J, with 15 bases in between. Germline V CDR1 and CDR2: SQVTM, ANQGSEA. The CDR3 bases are TGCAGCGTCGGGTTGACCGGTGGGCCCCAGCATTTT. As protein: CSVGLTGGPQHF.

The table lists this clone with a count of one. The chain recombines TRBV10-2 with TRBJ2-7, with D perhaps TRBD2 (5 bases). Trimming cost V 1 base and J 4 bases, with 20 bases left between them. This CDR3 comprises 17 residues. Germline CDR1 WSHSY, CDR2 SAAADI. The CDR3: CASSEFKPGTMRYEQYF. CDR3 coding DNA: TGCGCCAGCAGTGAGTTTAAACCGGGAACTATGAGGTACGAGCAGTACTTC.